This T cell receptor (beta chain) was recorded in a study of cytomegalovirus exposure and HLA in healthy donors. Whole-study findings and limits: Several V segments, TRBV6-2 and TRBV6-3 among them, could not be told apart and were dropped.

In the PCR, 60 Vbeta and 13 Jbeta primers were used. Libraries were prepared by immunoSEQ multiplex PCR; TCRdb keeps only in-frame clonotypes and omits some of them. The profile covers 95,000 to 150,000 clones, with around 77% appearing a single time and over 10% taken by the ten largest. This CDR3 has 18 amino acids. Germline lookup yields CDR1 LNHDA and CDR2 SQIVND (reference sequence). The trim removed 3 bases at V and 2 bases at J, leaving 7 bases unmatched. With respect to this clone: Its antigen is undetermined.

The sequence derives from a woman in her 40s in good health and CMV-seropositive. The sequencing sample was made of PBMCs. The chain links TRBV19 to TRBJ2-1; 13 bases line up with TRBD2. The CDR3 nucleotides read TGTGCCAGTAGTATTTTGACTAGCGGGAGGACCACCTACAATGAGCAGTTCTTC. Residues: CASSILTSGRTTYNEQFF.